Given below is one T cell receptor beta chain in context. What it binds is not known. V shed 4 bases and J shed 9 bases, with 11 bases lying between them. The length of the CDR3 is 12 residues. The germline V gene encodes CDR1 MNHNS and CDR2 SASEGT. Libraries were prepared by immunoSEQ multiplex PCR; TCRdb keeps only in-frame clonotypes and omits some of them. The data show some 660,000 clones, 73% seen once. The record originates from a study of shared clonotypes between healthy human individuals. On the study more broadly: A few men and a couple of women, aged 18 to 49, were donors. Used for every donor were three CD4 naive, three CD4 memory, two CD8 naive and one CD8 memory plate.

Study-wide results and limits: Sequencing depth was a factor that was expected to affect clonotype sharing among donors. Exclusively blood specimens were collected; tissue repertoires likely differ.

This receptor was taken from a woman in her 30s in good health. Sample: memory CD4+ T cells sorted from blood. Subset noted: CD45RA-negative fraction. The V and J genes are TRBV6-1 and TRBJ2-3; D is unclear. The chain's CDR3 is CASSGIGWTQYF. In nucleotides, the CDR3 is TGTGCCAGCAGTGGTATAGGGTGGACGCAGTATTTT.